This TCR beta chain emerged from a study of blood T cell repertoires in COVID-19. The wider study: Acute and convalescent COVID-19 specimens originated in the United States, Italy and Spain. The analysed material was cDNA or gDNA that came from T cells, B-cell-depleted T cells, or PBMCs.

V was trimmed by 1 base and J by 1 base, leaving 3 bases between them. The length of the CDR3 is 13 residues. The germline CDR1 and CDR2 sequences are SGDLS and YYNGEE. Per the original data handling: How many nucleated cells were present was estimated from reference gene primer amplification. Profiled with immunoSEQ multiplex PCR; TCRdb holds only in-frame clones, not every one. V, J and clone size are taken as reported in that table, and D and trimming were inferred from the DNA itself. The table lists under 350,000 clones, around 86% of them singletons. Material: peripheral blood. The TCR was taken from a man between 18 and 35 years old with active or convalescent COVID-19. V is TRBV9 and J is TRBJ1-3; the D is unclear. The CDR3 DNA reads TGTGCCAGCAGCGTAACTTCTGGAAACACCATATATTTT. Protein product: CASSVTSGNTIYF.